This T cell receptor (beta chain) stems from a study of breast tumors, draining lymph nodes, adjacent tissues. Axillary draining lymph nodes of breast cancer patients supplied the node samples. V dropped 3 bases and J dropped 8 bases, with 5 bases sitting between them. This CDR3 spans 12 amino acids. CDR1 is SNHLY and CDR2 is FYNNEI in the germline V gene. This clonotype was counted at least ten times. What it binds is unknown. Study results and caveats: The data were judged consistent with most tumor T cells coming from lymph node and expanding in tumor. Tumor TCR diversity was below lymph nodes but above nontumor tissue.

TCRdb used MiXCR to reprocess the multiplex PCR reads, holding one entry per CDR3 protein. The sample contains about 130,000 distinct CDR3 sequences, about 20% of which appear only once. The TCR comes from a female donor with breast cancer. Some clones in this sample may be carry-over from other donors' samples. Sequencing input: axillary lymph node tissue. The V and J genes are TRBV2 and TRBJ1-6; D ambiguous. CDR3 amino acids: CASSDPDSPLHF. The DNA of the CDR3 is TGTGCCAGCAGTGACCCAGATTCACCCCTCCACTTT.